These T cell receptor beta chains were read from a single sample in a study of blood T cell repertoires in COVID-19. Sequencing used immunoSEQ multiplex PCR; TCRdb keeps in-frame clones, though not all of them. This table has 300,000 to 450,000 clones, roughly 87% appearing once. Material: PBMCs or T cells enriched from blood (not recorded which). Receptor source: a woman in her twenties or thirties who had recovered from COVID-19. The CDR3 runs from the conserved cysteine through the conserved F or W. D genes are given only for firm matches. Clone size, where shown, is once, few, many, or a class for clones that have expanded.

clone_size,v_call,j_call,d_call,cdr3_aa,cdr3_nt
.,TRBV9,TRBJ1-1,.,CASSGWAGTPGTEAFF,TGTGCCAGCAGCGGTTGGGCAGGGACACCCGGGACTGAAGCTTTCTTT
.,TRBV11-2,TRBJ1-1,.,CASSPPPGRSTEAFF,TGTGCCAGCAGCCCCCCACCAGGGAGGTCCACTGAAGCTTTCTTT
.,TRBV27,TRBJ1-2,TRBD1,CASSLSAGQAQRTNYGYTF,TGTGCCAGCAGTTTATCTGCGGGACAGGCCCAACGAACTAACTATGGCTACACCTTC
.,TRBV28,TRBJ1-1,.,CASSPETQANTEAFF,TGTGCCAGCAGTCCCGAGACCCAGGCGAACACTGAAGCTTTCTTT
.,TRBV5-1,TRBJ2-5,.,CASSLALGTELQETQYF,TGCGCCAGCAGCTTGGCCTTAGGAACAGAATTACAAGAGACCCAGTACTTC
.,TRBV5-1,TRBJ2-3,TRBD2,CASSSGLAGGKPSTDTQYF,TGCGCCAGCAGCTCGGGGCTAGCGGGGGGTAAACCGAGCACAGATACGCAGTATTTT
.,TRBV6-5,TRBJ1-6,.,CASTTAGNSPLHF,TGTGCCAGCACAACAGCCGGAAATTCACCCCTCCACTTT
few,TRBV7-9,TRBJ2-1,TRBD1,CAGGQGVNEQFF,TGTGCCGGGGGACAGGGGGTGAATGAGCAGTTCTTC
.,TRBV5-5,TRBJ1-6,.,CASTHAPIGGSPLHF,TGTGCCAGCACCCACGCCCCCATAGGGGGATCACCCCTCCACTTT
.,TRBV4-1,TRBJ2-3,.,CASSQEAGRDTQYF,TGCGCCAGCAGCCAAGAGGCAGGTCGGGATACGCAGTATTTT
.,TRBV3-1/TRBV3-2,TRBJ1-1,.,CASSQDIHAEAFF,TGTGCCAGCAGCCAAGATATACACGCTGAAGCTTTCTTT
.,TRBV15,TRBJ1-3,.,CATSTAGRILSGNTIYF,TGTGCCACCAGCACAGCGGGACGGATTCTCTCTGGAAACACCATATATTTT
.,TRBV5-6,TRBJ1-2,.,CASSSRVRGIGRGYTF,TGTGCCAGCAGCTCGAGGGTACGGGGTATTGGAAGAGGCTACACCTTC
.,TRBV5-1,TRBJ1-1,TRBD1,CASSLGGQAKAFF,TGCGCCAGCAGCTTGGGTGGACAGGCAAAGGCTTTCTTT
.,TRBV9,TRBJ1-2,TRBD1,CASSVTGEPGYTF,TGTGCCAGCAGCGTAACAGGGGAGCCTGGCTACACCTTC
.,TRBV5-1,TRBJ2-5,TRBD1,CASSANPGQGVETQYF,TGCGCCAGCAGCGCCAATCCGGGACAGGGTGTGGAGACCCAGTACTTC
.,TRBV10-3,TRBJ2-5,.,CAISDRREETQYF,TGTGCCATCAGTGACAGGAGGGAAGAGACCCAGTACTTC
once,TRBV4-1,TRBJ2-1,TRBD2,CASSQEGGSGVDEQFF,TGCGCCAGCAGCCAAGAGGGTGGTAGCGGGGTCGATGAGCAGTTCTTC
.,TRBV18,TRBJ1-5,.,CASSARGSNQPQHF,TGTGCCAGCTCGGCCAGAGGGAGCAATCAGCCCCAGCATTTT
.,TRBV19,TRBJ2-1,TRBD2,CASSIAGGLGNEQFF,TGTGCCAGTAGTATTGCGGGAGGCCTCGGCAATGAGCAGTTCTTC
few,TRBV7-9,TRBJ1-5,.,CASSRGGNQPQHF,TGTGCCAGCAGCCGCGGGGGCAATCAGCCCCAGCATTTT
.,TRBV19,TRBJ1-1,.,CASTGRGTEAFF,TGTGCCAGTACCGGCAGAGGCACTGAAGCTTTCTTT
.,TRBV4-1,TRBJ2-3,.,CASSQDNRGTDTQYF,TGCGCCAGCAGCCAAGATAACAGGGGCACAGATACGCAGTATTTT
.,TRBV5-1,TRBJ1-3,TRBD1,CASSFSGGTGSGNTIYF,TGCGCCAGCAGCTTTTCGGGCGGGACAGGGTCTGGAAACACCATATATTTT
.,TRBV10-3,TRBJ2-7,TRBD1,CATHGTGGYEQYF,TGTGCCACCCACGGGACAGGGGGGTACGAGCAGTACTTC
few,TRBV5-1,TRBJ1-4,TRBD1,CASSRGRTNEKLFF,TGCGCCAGCAGCAGGGGGCGAACTAATGAAAAACTGTTTTTT
.,TRBV3-1/TRBV3-2,TRBJ2-5,TRBD2,CASSQVGTLAGFQETQYF,TGTGCCAGCAGCCAAGTTGGGACACTAGCGGGGTTCCAAGAGACCCAGTACTTC